This T cell receptor beta chain was sequenced in a study of Graves' ophthalmopathy and Graves' hyperthyroidism. The wider study: Peripheral blood was gathered at the point of initial diagnosis, before any treatment started. Study-wide results and limits: In predicting ophthalmopathy progression, the model reached around 65% sensitivity and 72% to 80% specificity.

RNA transcripts provided the template for amplifying TCR beta CDR3 regions. First-round RT-PCR with HTBI primers preceded a second-round multiplex PCR. TCRdb independently ran MiXCR on the multiplex PCR reads; one entry per CDR3 protein. Found here are about 370,000 distinct CDR3 sequences, about a sixth of them singletons; the top ten hold 2.4%. The germline V gene encodes CDR1 SGHDT and CDR2 YYEEEE. The CDR3 spans 14 residues. The V and J ends lost 3 bases and 5 bases respectively, with 14 bases between them. Worth noting for this clonotype: Its target is unknown.

Researchers classed hyperthyroidism as stable given no ophthalmopathy within 18 months of follow-up. If patients had other autoimmune diseases, uncontrolled infections, pregnancy or lactation, they were excluded. The TCR comes from an adult woman with stable Graves' hyperthyroidism. This chain connects TRBV5-6 to TRBJ2-5; D remains ambiguous. Sequencing input: peripheral blood. The CDR3 here is CASSSRGGGETQYF. CDR3 nucleotides: TGTGCCAGCAGCTCGCGTGGTGGTGGGGAGACCCAGTACTTC.